This TCR beta chain was profiled in a study of cytomegalovirus exposure and HLA in healthy donors. For the study at large: The Caucasian-associated ancestry cluster contained 81% of the approximately 390 genotyped donors. Whole-study results and caveats: Later analysis indicated greater clonal expansion among HLA-associated TCR beta chains than among equally common other chains. Confirmation in vitro established that a few CMV-associated chains were specific for CMV antigens.

Primers: 60 Vbeta forward and 13 Jbeta reverse. Measured with immunoSEQ multiplex PCR; TCRdb has only the in-frame clones, and not every one. The repertoire holds 110,000 or so clones, with approximately 74% as singletons. Concerning this clone: The antigen remains undetermined.

The CDR3 length is 13 residues. Germline V lookup: CDR1 MNHEY, CDR2 SVGAGI. V lost 2 bases, J lost 3 bases, and 7 bases lay in between. Sample: PBMCs. This sequence originates from a woman aged 40 to 50 in good health and CMV-seropositive. The J gene is TRBJ1-2, the V gene TRBV6-5, with D possibly matching TRBD1 (6 bases). The CDR3 coding sequence is TGTGCCAGCAGTTACGGACAGTACTATGGCTACACCTTC. This codes for CASSYGQYYGYTF.